A selection of T cell receptor beta chains follows, all from one sample in a study of control samples from healthy donors and cancer patients. Sequencing was performed with immunoSEQ multiplex PCR; in TCRdb, only in-frame clones are kept and a portion is missing. The data contain tens of thousands of clones, 70% to 90% of them seen just once; the ten biggest clones take up about 10%. The sequenced material came from PBMCs. The receptors were gathered from a woman between 50 and 59 years old with colorectal cancer. CDR3s include the opening cysteine and the closing phenylalanine or tryptophan. The order of the fields is V gene, J gene, D gene, clone size, CDR3 protein, CDR3 DNA. The D gene is left open where the match is weak. The listing skips clone size in some rows; elsewhere it reads once, few, many or a size class.

>TRBV18|TRBJ1-6|-|-
CASSPPGGSDSPLHF
TGTGCCAGCTCACCACCCGGAGGGTCGGATTCACCCCTCCACTTT
>TRBV3-1/TRBV3-2|TRBJ1-5|-|-
CASSHRSNQPQHF
TGTGCCAGCAGCCATCGTAGCAATCAGCCCCAGCATTTT
>TRBV6-2/TRBV6-3|TRBJ2-3|TRBD1|-
CASSPQGQGSSTDTQYF
TGTGCCAGCAGCCCCCAGGGACAGGGTTCGAGCACAGATACGCAGTATTTT
>TRBV30|TRBJ1-4|TRBD1|-
CAWRRWDRSNEKLFF
TGTGCCTGGAGAAGGTGGGACAGGTCAAATGAAAAACTGTTTTTT
>TRBV14|TRBJ2-3|TRBD2|-
CASRTSGADTQYF
TGTGCCAGTAGGACTAGCGGGGCAGATACGCAGTATTTT
>TRBV27|TRBJ1-5|TRBD1|-
CASRRTGGGNQPQHF
TGTGCCAGCAGGCGGACAGGGGGAGGCAATCAGCCCCAGCATTTT
>TRBV9|TRBJ2-6|TRBD1|few
CASSGGQGASGANVLTF
TGTGCCAGCAGCGGCGGACAGGGGGCCTCTGGGGCCAACGTCCTGACTTTC
>TRBV6-5|TRBJ1-5|-|-
CASSHGTAPDQPQHF
TGTGCCAGCAGTCACGGGACTGCGCCGGATCAGCCCCAGCATTTT
>TRBV5-4|TRBJ1-6|-|-
CASSVDGTGSPLHF
TGTGCCAGCAGCGTAGACGGGACCGGTTCACCCCTCCACTTT
>TRBV10-3|TRBJ1-1|-|-
CAIAGGNTEAFF
TGTGCCATCGCGGGGGGGAACACTGAAGCTTTCTTT
>TRBV4-3|TRBJ2-2|-|-
CASSRGAGELFF
TGCGCCAGCAGTAGGGGGGCCGGGGAGCTGTTTTTT
>TRBV5-1|TRBJ1-6|-|once
CASSFIPINSPLHF
TGCGCCAGCAGCTTCATCCCCATTAATTCACCCCTCCACTTT
>TRBV28|TRBJ2-6|-|-
CATEGGHDFSGANVLTF
TGTGCCACCGAAGGGGGACACGACTTCTCTGGGGCCAACGTCCTGACTTTC
>TRBV6-5|TRBJ1-2|-|-
CASIVGGPLEGYTF
TGTGCCAGCATTGTGGGAGGCCCTCTCGAGGGCTACACCTTC
>TRBV5-4|TRBJ2-4|TRBD1|-
CASSLAGQGNIQYF
TGTGCCAGCAGCTTGGCGGGACAGGGAAACATTCAGTACTTC
>TRBV7-2|TRBJ2-1|TRBD2|-
CASSPGLAGGPYEQFF
TGTGCCAGCAGCCCGGGACTAGCGGGGGGGCCATATGAGCAGTTCTTC
>TRBV3-1/TRBV3-2|TRBJ1-5|-|-
CASSLGWGRSNQPQHF
TGTGCCAGCAGCTTGGGGTGGGGAAGGAGCAATCAGCCCCAGCATTTT
>TRBV6-1|TRBJ1-2|-|-
CASSEMAGPWAYGYTF
TGTGCCAGCAGTGAGATGGCCGGGCCCTGGGCCTATGGCTACACCTTC
>TRBV5-8|TRBJ1-2|-|-
CASSTSPEIYGYTF
TGTGCCAGCAGCACCTCCCCGGAGATCTATGGCTACACCTTC
>TRBV5-5|TRBJ2-3|-|once
CASSFDLSTDTQYF
TGTGCCAGCAGCTTTGACCTGAGCACAGATACGCAGTATTTT
>TRBV5-8|TRBJ1-2|-|-
CASSRGEVNYGYTF
TGTGCCAGCAGCCGGGGCGAAGTTAACTATGGCTACACCTTC
>TRBV4-1|TRBJ2-3|-|-
CASSPLRGSADTQYF
TGCGCCAGCAGCCCCCTCCGGGGGAGTGCAGATACGCAGTATTTT